This T cell receptor (beta chain) emerged from a study of blood T cell repertoires in COVID-19. Study-level background: From the United States, Italy and Spain came samples of acute and convalescent COVID-19. Sources were T cells, B-cell-depleted T cells, or PBMCs; the material itself was cDNA or gDNA.

Original processing methods: Estimates of nucleated cell counts were drawn from the amplification of reference gene primers. The protocol was immunoSEQ multiplex PCR, while the TCRdb copy is restricted to in-frame clones and leaves out a portion. V and J calls and clone size are copied from that table; D and trimming were computed from the DNA. The data hold about 260,000 clones, with about 82% observed a single time. V lost 0 bases to trimming and J lost 4 bases; unmatched junction nucleotides: 9. Germline CDR1 reads MNHEY; CDR2 reads SVGEGT. The CDR3 spans 16 residues. Participants came from roughly 25 US areas, aged about 18 to 89 years.

This sequence was found in a woman aged 45-60 years who had recovered from COVID-19. The J gene is TRBJ2-7, the V gene TRBV6-2 or TRBV6-3; TRBD2 aligns across 7 bases. Sequenced: PBMCs or T cells enriched from blood (not recorded which). The CDR3 nucleotides read TGTGCCAGCAGTTACTCACAGCGGGAACCCCTGTACGAGCAGTACTTC. Residues: CASSYSQREPLYEQYF.